This is a list of T cell receptor beta chains from one sample in a study of blood T cells in healthy people across ages. TCRdb analysed the 5' RACE reads with MiXCR anew, one entry per CDR3 protein. The profile covers over 1,500,000 distinct CDR3 sequences, with about 50% appearing a single time and over 2% taken by the ten largest. The sample was blood. The source is a woman aged 40 to 50 in good health. The CDR3 runs from the conserved cysteine through the conserved F or W. D genes are given only for firm matches. Only some rows state a clone size, as once, few, many or a class for expanded clones.

TRBV6-2/TRBV6-3,-,-,CASRILGYEQYF
TRBV6-2/TRBV6-3,-,-,CASSYSGDAASETQYF
TRBV11-1,TRBD1,-,CASSPRQGYYEQFF
TRBV20-1,-,-,CSARDYPPDNLYGYTF
TRBV4-3,-,-,CASSQASRTYYNEQFF
TRBV7-2,TRBD1,-,CASGQTGTNEKLFF
TRBV4-1,-,-,CASSQKPLGTANYGYTF
TRBV12-3/TRBV12-4,TRBD1,-,CASSGDSRRRGIMDTEAFF
TRBV11-2,-,-,CASSLGATSTEAFF
TRBV4-3,TRBD2,once,CASSRQLTSGGYNEQFF
TRBV20-1,TRBD1,-,CSATPGTGTQETQYF
TRBV20-1,-,few,CSARDRGHSSYEQYF
TRBV10-3,-,-,CAISGASSSYEQYF
TRBV6-1,TRBD2,few,CASSRTSGGGLPSYEQYF
TRBV18,-,-,CASANGIQETQYF
TRBV7-2,TRBD2,-,CASSAGLAGGPWETQYF
TRBV4-1,TRBD1,-,CASSQNDRVNYGYTF
TRBV7-2,TRBD2,few,CASSLTSGGVPAETQYF
TRBV28,TRBD1,-,CASSARINRGQHQETQYF
TRBV7-2,-,few,CASRGGGEYEQYF
TRBV5-1,TRBD1,-,CASKGQGGRSGANVLTF
TRBV20-1,TRBD1,-,CSALNQAGGTEAFF
TRBV20-1,-,-,CSARKPQGSGGTNEKLFF
TRBV6-6,TRBD2,-,CASSSTGAGGPVSEQFF
TRBV4-3,-,-,CASSQDPLARETQYF
TRBV4-3,TRBD2,-,CASSQETGGRYNEQFF
TRBV29-1,TRBD1,-,CSELHHTTDRASGANVLTF
TRBV20-1,-,few,CSAWIPGLNAYEQYF
TRBV7-2,-,few,CASSQDPSTYEQYF
TRBV11-2,-,-,CASSLVNPYEQYF
TRBV2,-,-,CASSILPLSYEQYF
TRBV29-1,-,-,CSVGDGLAIQETQYF
TRBV4-1,-,few,CASSPRQAYNSPLHF
TRBV28,TRBD1,-,CASRFPGQGAILGYTF
TRBV6-1,TRBD2,few,CASSVTSGGFPYEQYF
TRBV7-6,-,-,CASSLARTSDSPLHF
TRBV7-9,-,-,CASSSSIGATNYEQYF
TRBV2,-,-,CASSVVVGGSSPLHF
TRBV3-1,-,many,CASSQVRSSYEQYF
TRBV13,-,-,CASRRGTQDSQPQHF
TRBV20-1,TRBD2,-,CSAARLAGTTDTQYF
TRBV20-1,-,-,CSAKFLRSSYNSPLHF
TRBV4-1,TRBD1,-,CASSQDMSRVGTGSQYF
TRBV9,-,-,CASSVVGAGADTQYF
TRBV24-1,-,once,CATRGGEETQYF
TRBV7-2,-,few,CASRQGGGTASTDTQYF
TRBV24-1,TRBD1,-,CATSDMGQGHTNEQFF